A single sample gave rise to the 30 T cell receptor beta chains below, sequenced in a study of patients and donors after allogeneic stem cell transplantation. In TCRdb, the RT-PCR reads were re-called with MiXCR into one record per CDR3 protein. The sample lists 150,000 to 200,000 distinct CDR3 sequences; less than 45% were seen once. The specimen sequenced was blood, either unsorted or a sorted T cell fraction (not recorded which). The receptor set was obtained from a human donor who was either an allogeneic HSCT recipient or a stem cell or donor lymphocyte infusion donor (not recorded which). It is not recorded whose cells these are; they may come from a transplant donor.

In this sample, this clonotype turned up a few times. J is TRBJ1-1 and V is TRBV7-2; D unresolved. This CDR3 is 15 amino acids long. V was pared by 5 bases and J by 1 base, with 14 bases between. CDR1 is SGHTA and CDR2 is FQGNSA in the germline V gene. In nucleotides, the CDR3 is TGTGCCAGCAGCCCCACAGCACGGACGAACACTGAAGCTTTCTTT. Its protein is CASSPTARTNTEAFF.

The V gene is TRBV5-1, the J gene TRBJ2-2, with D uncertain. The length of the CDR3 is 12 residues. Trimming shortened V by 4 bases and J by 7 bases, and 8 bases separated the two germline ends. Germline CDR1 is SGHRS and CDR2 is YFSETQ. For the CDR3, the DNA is TGCGCCAGCAGCGGAGAGAACGGGGAGCTGTTTTTT. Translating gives CASSGENGELFF.

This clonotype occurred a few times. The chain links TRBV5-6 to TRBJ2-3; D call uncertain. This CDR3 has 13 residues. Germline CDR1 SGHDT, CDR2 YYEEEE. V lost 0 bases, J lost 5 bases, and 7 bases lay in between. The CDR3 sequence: CASSLVDQDTQYF. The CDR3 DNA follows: TGTGCCAGCAGCTTGGTCGACCAAGATACGCAGTATTTT. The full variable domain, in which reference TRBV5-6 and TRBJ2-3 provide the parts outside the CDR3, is DAGVTQSPTHLIKTRGQQVTLRCSPKSGHDTVSWYQQALGQGPQFIFQYYEEEERQRGNFPDRFSGHQFPNYSSELNVNALLLGDSALYLCASSLVDQDTQYFGPGTRLTVL.

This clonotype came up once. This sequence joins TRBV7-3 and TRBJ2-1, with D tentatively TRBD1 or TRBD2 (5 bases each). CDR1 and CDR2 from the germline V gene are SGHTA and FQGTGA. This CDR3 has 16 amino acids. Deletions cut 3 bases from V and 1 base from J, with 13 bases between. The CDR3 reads CASSLGTPNSYNEQFF. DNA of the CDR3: TGTGCCAGCAGCTTGGGGACCCCGAATTCCTACAATGAGCAGTTCTTC.

CDR3 loop: CATSAPGLVSHEQYF. DNA of the CDR3: TGTGCCACCAGTGCCCCGGGACTAGTTTCCCACGAGCAGTACTTC. This chain links TRBV15 with TRBJ2-7; 8 bases are a match to TRBD2. Trimming removed 6 bases from V and 5 bases from J; junction bases left unmatched: 12. The germline V gene encodes CDR1 LNHNV and CDR2 YYDKDF (reference sequence). The CDR3 consists of 15 residues.

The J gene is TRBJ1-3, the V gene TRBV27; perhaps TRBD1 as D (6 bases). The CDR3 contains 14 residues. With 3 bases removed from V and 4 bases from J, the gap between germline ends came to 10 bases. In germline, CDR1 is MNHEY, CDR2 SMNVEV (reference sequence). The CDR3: CASSFSGVGNTIYF. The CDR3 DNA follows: TGTGCCAGCAGTTTTTCAGGGGTCGGAAACACCATATATTTT.

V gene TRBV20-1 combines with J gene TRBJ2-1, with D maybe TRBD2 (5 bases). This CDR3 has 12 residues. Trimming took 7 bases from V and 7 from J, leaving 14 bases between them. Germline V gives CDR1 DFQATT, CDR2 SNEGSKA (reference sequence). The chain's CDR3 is CSVPDLRNEQFF. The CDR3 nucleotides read TGCAGTGTACCGGACTTACGGAATGAGCAGTTCTTC.

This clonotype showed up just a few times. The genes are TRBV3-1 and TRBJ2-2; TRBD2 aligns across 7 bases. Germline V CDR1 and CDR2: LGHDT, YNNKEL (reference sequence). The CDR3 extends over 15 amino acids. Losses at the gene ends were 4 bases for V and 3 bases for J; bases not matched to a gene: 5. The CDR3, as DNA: TGTGCCAGCAGCCCGTGGGAGGGCGACACCGGGGAGCTGTTTTTT. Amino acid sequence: CASSPWEGDTGELFF.

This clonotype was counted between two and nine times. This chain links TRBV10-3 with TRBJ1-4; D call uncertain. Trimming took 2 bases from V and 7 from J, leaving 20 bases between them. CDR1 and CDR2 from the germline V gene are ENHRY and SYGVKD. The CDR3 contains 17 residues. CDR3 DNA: TGTGCCATCAGTGAGAAGTTGGGCAGCCCCTTGGGTGAAAAACTGTTTTTT. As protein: CAISEKLGSPLGEKLFF.

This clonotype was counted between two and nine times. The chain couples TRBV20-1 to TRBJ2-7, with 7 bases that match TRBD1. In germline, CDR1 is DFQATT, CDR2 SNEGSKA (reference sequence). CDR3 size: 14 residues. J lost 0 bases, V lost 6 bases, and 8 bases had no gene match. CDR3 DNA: TGCAGTGCGGCACAGGGGTCCCTCTCCTACGAGCAGTACTTC. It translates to CSAAQGSLSYEQYF.

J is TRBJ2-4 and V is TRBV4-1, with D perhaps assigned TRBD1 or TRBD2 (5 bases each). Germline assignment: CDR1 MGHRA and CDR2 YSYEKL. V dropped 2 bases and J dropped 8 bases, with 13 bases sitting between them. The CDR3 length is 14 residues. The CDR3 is CASSQMGTRDIQYF. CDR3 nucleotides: TGCGCCAGCAGCCAAATGGGGACCCGAGACATTCAGTACTTC.

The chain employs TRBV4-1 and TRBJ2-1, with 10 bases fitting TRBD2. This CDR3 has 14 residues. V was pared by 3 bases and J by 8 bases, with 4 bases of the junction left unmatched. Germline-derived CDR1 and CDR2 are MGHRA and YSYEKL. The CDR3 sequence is CASSQLAGADEQFF. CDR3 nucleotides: TGCGCCAGCAGCCAGCTAGCGGGAGCGGATGAGCAGTTCTTC.

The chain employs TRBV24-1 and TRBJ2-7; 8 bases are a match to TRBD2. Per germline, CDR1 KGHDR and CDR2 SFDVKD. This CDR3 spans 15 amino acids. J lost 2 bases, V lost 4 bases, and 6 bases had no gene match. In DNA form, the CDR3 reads TGTGCCACCAGTGACTCCGGACTAGCCGCCTACGAGCAGTACTTC. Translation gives CATSDSGLAAYEQYF.

CDR3 protein: CATSGGQRVPPDTQYF. The CDR3, as DNA: TGTGCCACCTCGGGGGGGCAGCGGGTTCCACCAGATACGCAGTATTTT. The J gene is TRBJ2-3, the V gene TRBV27; 8 bases are shared with TRBD2. V shed 10 bases, J shed 4 bases, and the junction held 16 bases outside the gene matches. The CDR3 spans 16 residues. CDR1 is MNHEY and CDR2 is SMNVEV in the germline V gene (reference sequence).

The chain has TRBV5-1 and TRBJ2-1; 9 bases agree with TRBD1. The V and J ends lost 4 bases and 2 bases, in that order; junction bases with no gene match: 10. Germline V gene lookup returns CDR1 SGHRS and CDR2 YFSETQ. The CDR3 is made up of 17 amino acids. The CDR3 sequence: CASSPRDRVRTYNEQFF. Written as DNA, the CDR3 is TGCGCCAGCAGCCCACGGGACAGGGTTCGCACCTACAATGAGCAGTTCTTC. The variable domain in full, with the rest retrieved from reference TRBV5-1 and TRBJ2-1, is KAGVTQTPRYLIKTRGQQVTLSCSPISGHRSVSWYQQTPGQGLQFLFEYFSETQRNKGNFPGRFSGRQFSNSRSEMNVSTLELGDSALYLCASSPRDRVRTYNEQFFGPGTRLTVL.

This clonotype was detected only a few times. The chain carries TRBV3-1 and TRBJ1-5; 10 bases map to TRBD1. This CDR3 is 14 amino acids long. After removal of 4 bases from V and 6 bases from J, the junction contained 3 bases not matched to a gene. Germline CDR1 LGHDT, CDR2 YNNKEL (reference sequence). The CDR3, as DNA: TGTGCCAGCAGCCCGACAGGGGGCGGTCAGCCCCAGCATTTT. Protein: CASSPTGGGQPQHF.

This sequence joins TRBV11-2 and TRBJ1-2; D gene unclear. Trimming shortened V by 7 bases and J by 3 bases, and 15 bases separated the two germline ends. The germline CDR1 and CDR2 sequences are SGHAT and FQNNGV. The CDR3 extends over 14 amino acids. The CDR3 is CASTPAFRDYGYTF. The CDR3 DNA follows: TGTGCCAGCACCCCCGCCTTTAGGGACTATGGCTACACCTTC.

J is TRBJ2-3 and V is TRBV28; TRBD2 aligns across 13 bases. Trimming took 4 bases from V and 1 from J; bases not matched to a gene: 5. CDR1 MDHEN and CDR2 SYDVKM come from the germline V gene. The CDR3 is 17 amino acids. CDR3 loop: CASSSTSGRAGTDTQYF. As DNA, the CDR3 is TGTGCCAGCAGTTCTACTAGCGGGAGGGCCGGCACAGATACGCAGTATTTT.

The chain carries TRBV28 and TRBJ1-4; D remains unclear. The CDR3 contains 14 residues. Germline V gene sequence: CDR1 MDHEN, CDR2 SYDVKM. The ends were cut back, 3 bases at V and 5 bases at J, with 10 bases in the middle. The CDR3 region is CASSFLAFNEKLFF. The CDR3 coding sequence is TGTGCCAGCAGTTTTTTGGCCTTCAATGAAAAACTGTTTTTT.

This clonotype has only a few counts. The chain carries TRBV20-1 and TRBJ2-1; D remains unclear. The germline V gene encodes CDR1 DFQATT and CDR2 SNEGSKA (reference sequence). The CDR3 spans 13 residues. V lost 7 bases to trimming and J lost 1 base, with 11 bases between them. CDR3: CSVPPISYNEQFF. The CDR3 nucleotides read TGCAGTGTCCCCCCAATTTCCTACAATGAGCAGTTCTTC.

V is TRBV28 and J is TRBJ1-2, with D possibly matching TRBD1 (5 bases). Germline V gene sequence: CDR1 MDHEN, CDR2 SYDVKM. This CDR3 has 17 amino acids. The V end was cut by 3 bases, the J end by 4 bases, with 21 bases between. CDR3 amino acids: CASSLSRDSGKSYGYTF. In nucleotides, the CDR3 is TGTGCCAGCAGTTTGTCCAGGGACTCCGGGAAGAGCTATGGCTACACCTTC.

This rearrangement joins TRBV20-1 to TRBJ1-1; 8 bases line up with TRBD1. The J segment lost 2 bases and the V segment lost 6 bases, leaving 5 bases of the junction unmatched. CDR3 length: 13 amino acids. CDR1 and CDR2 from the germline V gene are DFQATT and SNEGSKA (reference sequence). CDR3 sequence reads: CSAGQGVNTEAFF. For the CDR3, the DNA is TGCAGTGCCGGACAGGGAGTAAACACTGAAGCTTTCTTT.

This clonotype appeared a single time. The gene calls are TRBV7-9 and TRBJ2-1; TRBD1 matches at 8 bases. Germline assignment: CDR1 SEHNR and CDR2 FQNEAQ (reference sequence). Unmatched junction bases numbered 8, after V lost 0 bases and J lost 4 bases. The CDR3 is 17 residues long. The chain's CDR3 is CASSLAPQDRDYNEQFF. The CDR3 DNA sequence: TGTGCCAGCAGCTTAGCTCCCCAGGACAGGGATTACAATGAGCAGTTCTTC.

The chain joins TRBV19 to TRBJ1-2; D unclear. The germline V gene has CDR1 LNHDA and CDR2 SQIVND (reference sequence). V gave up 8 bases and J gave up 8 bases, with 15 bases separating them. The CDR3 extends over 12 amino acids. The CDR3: CASAARFEGYTF. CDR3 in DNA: TGTGCCAGTGCGGCCCGTTTTGAAGGCTACACCTTC.

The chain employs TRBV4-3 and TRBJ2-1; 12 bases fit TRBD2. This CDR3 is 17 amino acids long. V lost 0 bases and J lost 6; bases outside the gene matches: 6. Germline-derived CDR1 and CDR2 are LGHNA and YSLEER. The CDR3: CASSQDKLAGGSNEQFF. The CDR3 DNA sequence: TGCGCCAGCAGCCAAGATAAACTAGCGGGAGGATCCAATGAGCAGTTCTTC.

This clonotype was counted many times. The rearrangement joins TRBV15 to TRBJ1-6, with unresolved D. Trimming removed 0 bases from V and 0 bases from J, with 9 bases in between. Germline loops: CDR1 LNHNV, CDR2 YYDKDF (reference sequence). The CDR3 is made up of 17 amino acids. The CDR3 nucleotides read TGTGCCACCAGCAGAGATTGGGGAAGCTCCTATAATTCACCCCTCCACTTT. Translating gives CATSRDWGSSYNSPLHF.

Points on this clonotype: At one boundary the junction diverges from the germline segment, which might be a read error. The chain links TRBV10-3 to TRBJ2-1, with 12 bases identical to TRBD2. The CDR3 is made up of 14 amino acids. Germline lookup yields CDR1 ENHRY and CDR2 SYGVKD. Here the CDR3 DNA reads TGTGCTATCAGTGGACTAGCGGGACCCAATGAGCAGTTCTTC. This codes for CAISGLAGPNEQFF.

For the CDR3, the DNA is TGTGCCAGCAGTTTAGGCACAGGGCGTGAAAAACTGTTTTTT. Translated, it gives CASSLGTGREKLFF. This chain links TRBV12-3 or TRBV12-4 with TRBJ1-4; D perhaps matches TRBD1 (6 bases). There are 14 residues in the CDR3. The V and J ends lost 1 base and 7 bases respectively, with 10 bases between them.

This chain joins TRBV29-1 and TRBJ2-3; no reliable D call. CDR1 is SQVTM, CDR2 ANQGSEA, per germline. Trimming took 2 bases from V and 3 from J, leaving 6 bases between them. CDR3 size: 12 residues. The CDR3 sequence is CSVEPSTDTQYF. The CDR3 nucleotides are TGCAGCGTTGAACCTAGTACAGATACGCAGTATTTT.

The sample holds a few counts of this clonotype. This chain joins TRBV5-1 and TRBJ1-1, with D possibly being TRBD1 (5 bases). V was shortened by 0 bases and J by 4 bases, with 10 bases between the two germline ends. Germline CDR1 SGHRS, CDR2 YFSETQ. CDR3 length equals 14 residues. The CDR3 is CASSLVGAVTEAFF. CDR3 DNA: TGCGCCAGCAGCTTGGTCGGGGCCGTCACTGAAGCTTTCTTT.